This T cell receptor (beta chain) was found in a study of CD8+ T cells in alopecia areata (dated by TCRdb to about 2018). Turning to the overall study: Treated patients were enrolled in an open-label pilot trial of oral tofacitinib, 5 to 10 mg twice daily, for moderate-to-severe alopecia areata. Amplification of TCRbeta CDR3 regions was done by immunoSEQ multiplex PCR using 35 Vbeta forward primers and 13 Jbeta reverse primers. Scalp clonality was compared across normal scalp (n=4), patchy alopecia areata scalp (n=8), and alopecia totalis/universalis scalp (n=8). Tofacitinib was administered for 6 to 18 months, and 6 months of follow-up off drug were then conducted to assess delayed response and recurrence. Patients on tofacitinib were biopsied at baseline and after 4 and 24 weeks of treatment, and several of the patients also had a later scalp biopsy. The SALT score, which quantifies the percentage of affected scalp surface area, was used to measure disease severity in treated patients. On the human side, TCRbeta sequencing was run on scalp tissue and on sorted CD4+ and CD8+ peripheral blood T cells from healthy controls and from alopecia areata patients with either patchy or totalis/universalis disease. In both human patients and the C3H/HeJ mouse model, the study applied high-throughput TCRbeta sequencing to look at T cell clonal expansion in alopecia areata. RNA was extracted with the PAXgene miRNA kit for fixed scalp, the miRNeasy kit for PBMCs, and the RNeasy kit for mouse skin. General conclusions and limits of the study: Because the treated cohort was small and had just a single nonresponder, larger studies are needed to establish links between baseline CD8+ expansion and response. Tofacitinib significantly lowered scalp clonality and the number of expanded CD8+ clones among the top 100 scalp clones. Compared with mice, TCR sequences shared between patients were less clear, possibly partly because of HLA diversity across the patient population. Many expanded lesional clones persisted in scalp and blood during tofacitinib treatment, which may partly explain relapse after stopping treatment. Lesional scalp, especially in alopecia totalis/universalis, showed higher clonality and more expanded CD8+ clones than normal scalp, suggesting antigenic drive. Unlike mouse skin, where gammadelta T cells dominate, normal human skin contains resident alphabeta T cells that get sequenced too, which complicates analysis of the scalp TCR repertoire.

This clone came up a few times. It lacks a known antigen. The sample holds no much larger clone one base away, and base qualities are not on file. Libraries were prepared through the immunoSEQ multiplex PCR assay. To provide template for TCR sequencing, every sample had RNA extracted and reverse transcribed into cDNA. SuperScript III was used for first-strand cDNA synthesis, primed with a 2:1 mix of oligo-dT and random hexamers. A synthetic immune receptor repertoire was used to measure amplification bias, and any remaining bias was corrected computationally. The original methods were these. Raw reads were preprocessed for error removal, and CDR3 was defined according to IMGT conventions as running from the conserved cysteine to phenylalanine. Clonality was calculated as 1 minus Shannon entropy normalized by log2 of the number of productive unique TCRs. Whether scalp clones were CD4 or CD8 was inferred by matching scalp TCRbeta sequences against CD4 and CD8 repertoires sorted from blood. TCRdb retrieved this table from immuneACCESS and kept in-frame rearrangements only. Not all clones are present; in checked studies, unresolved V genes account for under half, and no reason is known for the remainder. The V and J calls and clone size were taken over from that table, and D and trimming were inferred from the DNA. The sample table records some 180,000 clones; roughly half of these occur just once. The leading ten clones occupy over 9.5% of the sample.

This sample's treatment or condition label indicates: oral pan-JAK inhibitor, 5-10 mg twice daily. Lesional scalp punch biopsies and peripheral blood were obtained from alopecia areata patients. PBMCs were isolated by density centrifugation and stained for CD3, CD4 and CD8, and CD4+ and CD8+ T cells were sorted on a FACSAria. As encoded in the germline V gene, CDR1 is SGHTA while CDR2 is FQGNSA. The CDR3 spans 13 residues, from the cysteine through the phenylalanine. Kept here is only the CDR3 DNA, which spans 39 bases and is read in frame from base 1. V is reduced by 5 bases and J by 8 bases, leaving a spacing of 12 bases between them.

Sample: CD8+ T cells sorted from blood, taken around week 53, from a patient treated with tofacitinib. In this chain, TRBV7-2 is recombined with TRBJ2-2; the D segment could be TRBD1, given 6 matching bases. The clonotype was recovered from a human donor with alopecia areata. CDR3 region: CASSREGGGELFF. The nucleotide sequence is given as TGTGCCAGCAGCAGAGAAGGGGGAGGGGAGCTGTTTTTT.